The subject of this entry is one TCR beta chain. Germline V gene sequence: CDR1 MNHNS, CDR2 SASEGT. J gave up 4 bases and V 1 base, and 10 bases lay outside the gene matches. This CDR3 is 17 amino acids long. The data were produced by immunoSEQ multiplex PCR, yet TCRdb's version contains in-frame clones alone and is incomplete. The sample yields 200,000 to 250,000 clones, about 88% seen once. The entry originates in a study of blood T cell repertoires in COVID-19. Sequencing was performed on peripheral blood. The V and J genes are TRBV6-1 and TRBJ1-2; 9 bases line up with TRBD1. This receptor was obtained from a man aged 45-65 years with COVID-19, enrolled during active disease. CDR3 amino acids: CASSEGGGQGRGYGYTF. The CDR3 coding sequence is TGTGCCAGCAGTGAAGGGGGGGGACAGGGTCGAGGCTATGGCTACACCTTC.